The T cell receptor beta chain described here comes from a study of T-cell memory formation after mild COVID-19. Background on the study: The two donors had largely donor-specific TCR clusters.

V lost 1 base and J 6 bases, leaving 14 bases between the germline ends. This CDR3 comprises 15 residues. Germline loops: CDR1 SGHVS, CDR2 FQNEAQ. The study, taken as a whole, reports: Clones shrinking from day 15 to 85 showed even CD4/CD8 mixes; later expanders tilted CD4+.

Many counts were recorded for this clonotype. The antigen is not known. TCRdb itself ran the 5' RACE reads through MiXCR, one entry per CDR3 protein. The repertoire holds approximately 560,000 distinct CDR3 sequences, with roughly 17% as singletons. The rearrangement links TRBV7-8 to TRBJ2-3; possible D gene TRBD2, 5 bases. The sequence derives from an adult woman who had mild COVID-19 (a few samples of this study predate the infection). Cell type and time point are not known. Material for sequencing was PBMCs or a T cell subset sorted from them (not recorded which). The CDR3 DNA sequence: TGTGCCAGCAGCTTAGTTGGGCAAACGGGGGATACGCAGTATTTT. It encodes CASSLVGQTGDTQYF.